One sample yielded the 9 T cell receptor beta chains listed below, sequenced in a study of CD8+ T cells in alopecia areata. The sequencing template was cDNA reverse transcribed from extracted RNA. Repertoires were generated with immunoSEQ multiplex PCR, while TCRdb's copy carries only in-frame clones and drops some. Of fewer than 200,000 clones listed, 50% to 60% are singletons. Source: CD4+ T cells sorted from blood, taken at week 0. The receptors here all came from a human donor with alopecia areata.

A single count supports this clone. The chain employs TRBV5-6 and TRBJ1-5; D ambiguous. Germline V lookup: CDR1 SGHDT, CDR2 YYEEEE. The V gene lost 2 bases and the J gene lost 2 bases, with 2 bases spanning the gap. The CDR3 has 12 amino acids. The DNA of the CDR3 is TGTGCCAGCAGCTTTGGCAATCAGCCCCAGCATTTT. Protein: CASSFGNQPQHF. The whole variable domain, remainder taken from reference TRBV5-6 and TRBJ1-5, is DAGVTQSPTHLIKTRGQQVTLRCSPKSGHDTVSWYQQALGQGPQFIFQYYEEEERQRGNFPDRFSGHQFPNYSSELNVNALLLGDSALYLCASSFGNQPQHFGDGTRLSIL.

This clone was detected many times. V and J are TRBV27 and TRBJ2-5; 9 nucleotides agree with TRBD2. Unmatched junction bases numbered 3, after V lost 3 bases and J lost 1 base. The CDR3 totals 15 residues. Germline V gene sequence: CDR1 MNHEY, CDR2 SMNVEV (reference sequence). The CDR3 here is CASSFKRGVQETQYF. The CDR3 region has the DNA TGTGCCAGCAGTTTTAAGCGGGGGGTCCAAGAGACCCAGTACTTC.

V and J are TRBV29-1 and TRBJ2-5, with D possibly being TRBD1 or TRBD2 (5 bases each). Trimming left V 6 bases short and J 4 bases short, with 12 bases between. Germline loops: CDR1 SQVTM, CDR2 ANQGSEA. The CDR3 totals 12 residues. Here the CDR3 reads CSVSWGSETQYF. In DNA form, the CDR3 reads TGCAGCGTGTCTTGGGGGTCAGAGACCCAGTACTTC.

The chain links TRBV25-1 to TRBJ1-4; 7 bases line up with TRBD1. This CDR3 is built from 15 residues. Germline V gene sequence: CDR1 MGHDK, CDR2 SYGVNS. Trimming took 6 bases from V and 7 from J; bases not matched to a gene: 11. The CDR3 nucleotides read TGTGCCAGCAGCGCCAATCAGGGGGGTAGTGAAAAACTGTTTTTT. This translates into CASSANQGGSEKLFF.

The chain is built from TRBV5-6 and TRBJ1-5, with D possibly TRBD1 on 5 matching bases. Germline-derived CDR1 and CDR2 are SGHDT and YYEEEE. V lost 0 bases and J 3 bases, leaving 7 bases between the germline ends. This CDR3 comprises 14 residues. The CDR3 bases are TGTGCCAGCAGCTTGGGACAGCACAATCAGCCCCAGCATTTT. This sequence encodes CASSLGQHNQPQHF. The entire variable domain, with the rest obtained from reference TRBV5-6 and TRBJ1-5, is as follows: DAGVTQSPTHLIKTRGQQVTLRCSPKSGHDTVSWYQQALGQGPQFIFQYYEEEERQRGNFPDRFSGHQFPNYSSELNVNALLLGDSALYLCASSLGQHNQPQHFGDGTRLSIL.

Only a few counts were recorded for this clone. The rearrangement uses TRBV7-9 and TRBJ2-7; a possible D gene is TRBD1 (5 bases). V lost 5 bases to trimming and J lost 0 bases, with 14 bases between them. Germline V lookup: CDR1 SEHNR, CDR2 FQNEAQ (reference sequence). The length of the CDR3 is 15 residues. CDR3 residues: CASSPLPTVSYEQYF. DNA for the CDR3: TGTGCCAGCAGCCCACTACCGACAGTCTCCTACGAGCAGTACTTC.

The chain joins TRBV6-6 to TRBJ2-5, with D perhaps assigned TRBD1 or TRBD2 (6 bases each). The CDR3 spans 16 residues. V was shortened by 0 bases and J by 5 bases, with 16 bases between the two germline ends. The germline gives CDR1 MNHNY, CDR2 SVGAGI (reference sequence). The chain's CDR3 is CASSYSNRGPGETQYF. The CDR3 nucleotides are TGTGCCAGCAGTTACTCGAACCGGGGGCCCGGGGAGACCCAGTACTTC.

The chain joins TRBV15 to TRBJ1-5; D ambiguous. The CDR3 is made up of 14 amino acids. The germline V and J ends were trimmed by 5 bases and 3 bases, with 11 bases remaining between them. Germline V gene sequence: CDR1 LNHNV, CDR2 YYDKDF (reference sequence). The CDR3: CATSGISSNQPQHF. The CDR3 nucleotides read TGTGCCACCAGCGGAATTTCGTCCAATCAGCCCCAGCATTTT.

This chain's CDR3 is CASRPIRTGEAFF. As DNA, the CDR3 is TGTGCCAGCAGACCTATCAGAACAGGGGAAGCGTTTTTT. The J gene is TRBJ1-4, the V gene TRBV2; 7 bases map to TRBD1. The CDR3 loop spans 13 amino acids. CDR1 and CDR2 (germline): SNHLY, FYNNEI. The V segment lost 6 bases and the J segment 16 bases; nucleotides outside the gene matches: 14.